These 25 T cell receptor beta chains came from one sample sequenced in a study of OX40 agonist ivuxolimab in advanced cancers. Clones were sequenced by immunoSEQ multiplex PCR, and TCRdb holds only the in-frame ones, with some missing. The sample lists fewer than 55,000 clones; around 80% were seen once. The sample consisted of CD4+ or CD8+ T cells sorted from blood, taken in a trial of the OX40 agonist ivuxolimab. These receptor sequences come from an adult with an advanced solid tumor such as melanoma, head and neck, liver or kidney cancer.

The chain employs TRBV6-1 and TRBJ2-7; 9 bases are shared with TRBD1. The CDR3 length is 15 residues. After removal of 6 bases from V and 0 bases from J, the junction contained 6 bases not matched to a gene. Germline values: CDR1 MNHNS, CDR2 SASEGT. The DNA for the CDR3 is TGTGCCAGCAGAACTAGGGACAGGGACTCCTACGAGCAGTACTTC. It specifies CASRTRDRDSYEQYF.

The chain links TRBV4-2 to TRBJ1-5; the D gene is possibly TRBD1 (5 bases). CDR3 size: 14 residues. Germline V CDR1 and CDR2: LGHNA, YNFKEQ. Between the trimmed V and J ends, which lost 0 bases and 6 bases, there was a span of 9 bases. The CDR3 reads CASSQDWGSQPQHF. The CDR3 region has the DNA TGTGCCAGCAGCCAAGATTGGGGGTCTCAGCCCCAGCATTTT.

The V gene is TRBV7-9, the J gene TRBJ2-7; a weak D match, TRBD2 (6 bases). V shed 2 bases and J shed 4 bases, with 15 bases lying between them. This CDR3 comprises 15 residues. The germline gives CDR1 SEHNR, CDR2 FQNEAQ (reference sequence). DNA for the CDR3: TGTGCCAGCAGCTTATCCGGGACTTCTTTTTACGAGCAGTACTTC. Protein: CASSLSGTSFYEQYF.

The chain carries TRBV2 and TRBJ2-5; 9 bases agree with TRBD1. Germline CDR1 SNHLY, CDR2 FYNNEI. The CDR3 consists of 11 residues. Trimming took 7 bases from V and 11 from J; bases not matched to a gene: 5. The CDR3 here is CASKQGTGQYF. In DNA form, the CDR3 reads TGTGCCAGCAAACAGGGGACAGGGCAGTACTTC. The variable domain in full, completed from reference TRBV2 and TRBJ2-5, reads EPEVTQTPSHQVTQMGQEVILRCVPISNHLYFYWYRQILGQKVEFLVSFYNNEISEKSEIFDDQFSVERPDGSNFTLKIRSTKLEDSAMYFCASKQGTGQYFGPGTRLLVL.

The count of this clone is one. The chain employs TRBV5-1 and TRBJ2-3; 7 bases are a match to TRBD1. Germline V gene lookup returns CDR1 SGHRS and CDR2 YFSETQ. This CDR3 region has 15 residues. With 4 bases clipped from V and 2 bases from J, the junction kept 7 bases outside the gene matches. CDR3 DNA: TGCGCCAGCAGCACCGGGACAGATACCACAGATACGCAGTATTTT. Its protein product is CASSTGTDTTDTQYF.

The chain's CDR3 is CASRCRTSCYEQYF. In nucleotides, the CDR3 is TGTGCAAGTCGCTGCCGGACTAGTTGCTACGAGCAGTACTTC. The chain is built from TRBV12-2 and TRBJ2-7; the table's D call TRBD2 went unverified against the DNA. TRBV12-2 is shown as a pseudogene. The CDR3 has 14 amino acids.

This chain connects TRBV9 to TRBJ1-1; D unclear. This CDR3 is 14 amino acids long. Germline V gene lookup returns CDR1 SGDLS and CDR2 YYNGEE. Trimming took off 4 bases at V and 1 base at J, with 11 bases between the two ends. The CDR3 nucleotides read TGTGCCAGCAGCCCCCAGCCAACGAACACTGAAGCTTTCTTT. Protein sequence: CASSPQPTNTEAFF.

This chain joins TRBV11-2 and TRBJ2-1, with D unresolved. V lost 1 base to trimming and J lost 6 bases, with 7 bases between them. The CDR3 loop spans 13 amino acids. CDR1 and CDR2 from the germline V gene are SGHAT and FQNNGV. In DNA, the CDR3 is TGTGCCAGCAGCTTAGGTCCCCTCAATGAGCAGTTCTTC. Its protein product is CASSLGPLNEQFF.

The rearrangement joins TRBV5-4 to TRBJ2-7; D is possibly TRBD1 (6 bases). CDR1 and CDR2 (germline): SGHNT, YYREEE (reference sequence). This CDR3 is built from 14 residues. The ends were cut back, 4 bases at V and 7 bases at J, with 18 bases in the middle. CDR3 amino acids: CASSPLQGRGEQYF. The CDR3 bases are TGTGCCAGCAGCCCGTTACAGGGAAGGGGAGAGCAGTACTTC.

The chain is built from TRBV9 and TRBJ2-2; no clear D. Germline values: CDR1 SGDLS, CDR2 YYNGEE. With 3 bases removed from V and 5 bases from J, the gap between germline ends came to 11 bases. The CDR3 is 14 residues long. The CDR3 nucleotides are TGTGCCAGCAGCGCCAATTTCCGTACCGGGGAGCTGTTTTTT. Protein product: CASSANFRTGELFF.

The V gene is TRBV7-2, the J gene TRBJ2-3; TRBD2 agrees at 7 bases. Germline values: CDR1 SGHTA, CDR2 FQGNSA. This CDR3 comprises 16 residues. Trimming cost V 4 bases and J 2 bases; bases outside gene matches: 9. The CDR3 spells CASSSWGGSDTDTQYF. CDR3 nucleotide sequence: TGTGCCAGCAGCTCCTGGGGGGGGTCGGACACAGATACGCAGTATTTT. The full variable domain, with the rest looked up from reference TRBV7-2 and TRBJ2-3, is GAGVSQSPSNKVTEKGKDVELRCDPISGHTALYWYRQSLGQGLEFLIYFQGNSAPDKSGLPSDRFSAERTGGSVSTLTIQRTQQEDSAVYLCASSSWGGSDTDTQYFGPGTRLTVL.

The chain is built from TRBV4-1 and TRBJ1-2; D ambiguous. Trimming left V 0 bases short and J 4 bases short, with 3 bases between. Germline values: CDR1 MGHRA, CDR2 YSYEKL. The CDR3 totals 12 residues. As DNA, the CDR3 is TGCGCCAGCAGCCAAGAAAGCTATGGCTACACCTTC. The encoded protein is CASSQESYGYTF.

The rearrangement joins TRBV6-6 to TRBJ2-7, with 7 bases matching TRBD2. The length of the CDR3 is 15 residues. V was pared by 6 bases and J by 2 bases, with 10 bases of the junction left unmatched. Germline V gene lookup returns CDR1 MNHNY and CDR2 SVGAGI (reference sequence). The DNA of the CDR3 is TGTGCCAGCAGCCCTTCTCGTGGGGGGGCCTACGAGCAGTACTTC. Translated, it gives CASSPSRGGAYEQYF.

V gene TRBV2 combines with J gene TRBJ1-2; TRBD1 matches at 7 bases. V gave up 5 bases and J gave up 8 bases; unmatched junction bases: 8. The CDR3 contains 13 residues. Germline lookup yields CDR1 SNHLY and CDR2 FYNNEI. The DNA for the CDR3 is TGTGCCAGCAGTCGAGGACAGGTCGAAGGCTACACCTTC. This sequence encodes CASSRGQVEGYTF.

The V and J genes are TRBV7-9 and TRBJ2-2; the D is unclear. Between the trimmed V and J ends, which lost 5 bases and 2 bases, there was a span of 3 bases. The CDR3 is 12 amino acids. The germline V gene has CDR1 SEHNR and CDR2 FQNEAQ (reference sequence). CDR3 DNA: TGTGCCAGCAGCCTAAACACCGGGGAGCTGTTTTTT. Protein sequence: CASSLNTGELFF.

This clone came up a few times. V is TRBV27 and J is TRBJ1-1; tentatively, D is TRBD1 (5 bases). The ends were cut back, 10 bases at V and 1 base at J, with 10 bases in the middle. The germline V gene has CDR1 MNHEY and CDR2 SMNVEV (reference sequence). The CDR3 covers 12 residues. CDR3 nucleotide sequence: TGTGCCACGAGAAGGGGGAACACTGAAGCTTTCTTT. Protein product: CATRRGNTEAFF.

This rearrangement joins TRBV27 to TRBJ2-7, with unresolved D. Trimming left V 2 bases short and J 5 bases short, with 13 bases between. Germline V CDR1 and CDR2: MNHEY, SMNVEV (reference sequence). The CDR3 is 14 amino acids. The CDR3 is CASSLPGLVHEQYF. In DNA form, the CDR3 reads TGTGCCAGCAGTTTACCGGGTTTGGTACACGAGCAGTACTTC.

The CDR3 spells CASSYGAGEYEQYF. CDR3 coding DNA: TGTGCCAGCAGTTACGGCGCAGGGGAGTACGAGCAGTACTTC. The chain recombines TRBV6-5 with TRBJ2-7, with D tentatively TRBD1 (6 bases). The CDR3 runs to 14 residues. Trimming removed 2 bases from V and 4 bases from J, with 12 bases in between. The V gene's germline CDR1 is MNHEY and CDR2 SVGAGI.

The rearrangement links TRBV29-1 to TRBJ1-4; 7 bases map to TRBD1. Germline trimming cut 4 bases from V and 5 bases from J; bases unmatched to any gene: 7. CDR1 is SQVTM and CDR2 is ANQGSEA in the germline V gene. This CDR3 has 14 residues. CDR3 coding DNA: TGCAGCGTTGCGGACAGGAGGAGAAATGAAAAACTGTTTTTT. The encoded protein is CSVADRRRNEKLFF.

The table lists this clone with a few counts. The chain has TRBV29-1 and TRBJ2-7; 12 bases match TRBD2. V shed 1 base and J 0 bases; nucleotides not matched to a gene: 4. CDR1 and CDR2 from the germline V gene are SQVTM and ANQGSEA. The CDR3 totals 16 residues. The CDR3 DNA follows: TGCAGCGTTGAAGGACTAGCGGGAGATCCCTCCTACGAGCAGTACTTC. This codes for CSVEGLAGDPSYEQYF.

V and J are TRBV25-1 and TRBJ2-3, with a tentative D call TRBD1 (7 bases). Germline loops: CDR1 MGHDK, CDR2 SYGVNS. The CDR3 is 15 amino acids. Trimming removed 2 bases from V and 1 base from J, with 10 bases in between. CDR3 sequence (DNA): TGTGCCAGCAGTGAAGGAGGGGGCCGCACAGATACGCAGTATTTT. This gives the protein CASSEGGGRTDTQYF.

A few counts support this clone. The rearrangement uses TRBV4-1 and TRBJ1-6; 7 nucleotides match TRBD1. Unmatched junction bases numbered 6, after V lost 1 base and J lost 9 bases. The CDR3 consists of 15 residues. Germline V gene lookup returns CDR1 MGHRA and CDR2 YSYEKL. The CDR3 is CASSQVRQGGSPLHF. CDR3 nucleotide sequence: TGCGCCAGCAGCCAAGTCCGACAGGGAGGTTCACCCCTCCACTTT.

Only one count was recorded for this clone. The rearrangement joins TRBV18 to TRBJ2-3; no clear D. The CDR3 has 14 residues. Between the trimmed V and J ends, which lost 3 bases and 5 bases, there was a span of 12 bases. Germline values: CDR1 KGHSH, CDR2 LQKENI. The CDR3 reads CASSPTEIQDTQYF. The DNA for the CDR3 is TGTGCCAGCTCACCGACGGAGATACAAGATACGCAGTATTTT.

The chain carries TRBV5-4 and TRBJ2-5; 13 bases are a match to TRBD2. This CDR3 has 18 amino acids. The V gene end was trimmed by 0 bases and the J gene end by 5 bases; junction bases not matched to a gene: 10. The germline V gene encodes CDR1 SGHNT and CDR2 YYREEE (reference sequence). CDR3 residues: CASSLAVLAGGQGETQYF. The CDR3 nucleotides are TGTGCCAGCAGCTTGGCGGTACTAGCGGGAGGGCAGGGTGAGACCCAGTACTTC.

V usage is TRBV29-1 and J usage is TRBJ2-3; D call uncertain. The CDR3 loop spans 12 amino acids. The germline V and J ends were trimmed by 2 bases and 3 bases, with 6 bases remaining between them. Germline V CDR1 and CDR2: SQVTM, ANQGSEA. CDR3 DNA sequence: TGCAGCGTTGAATATGCTACAGATACGCAGTATTTT. Protein product: CSVEYATDTQYF.